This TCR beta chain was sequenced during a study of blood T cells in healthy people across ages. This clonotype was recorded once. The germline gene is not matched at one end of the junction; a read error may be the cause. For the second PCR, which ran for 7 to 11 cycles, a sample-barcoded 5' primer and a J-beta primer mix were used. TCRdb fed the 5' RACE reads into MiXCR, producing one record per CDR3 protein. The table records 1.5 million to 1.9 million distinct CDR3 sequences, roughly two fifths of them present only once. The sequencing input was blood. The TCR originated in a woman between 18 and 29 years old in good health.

For the CDR3, the DNA is TGTGCCATCAGGGAGTGGCAGGGGCTGCGCACAGATACGAAGTATTTT. Protein sequence: CAIREWQGLRTDTKYF. The chain recombines TRBV10-3 with TRBJ2-3, with a weak D call TRBD1 (6 bases). The CDR3 totals 16 residues. Germline V gives CDR1 ENHRY, CDR2 SYGVKD.